The 8 T cell receptor beta chains below all came from one sample that was sequenced in a study of T cells after yellow fever vaccination. Each CDR3 protein gets one entry after TCRdb re-called the 5' RACE reads with MiXCR. The data show about 320,000 distinct CDR3 sequences, with about 10% seen just once and 3% to 3.5% held by the top ten. The sample in question was CD4+ T cells sorted from PBMCs, obtained 45 days after the yellow fever booster vaccination. The receptors were gathered from a young man who received the YFV17D yellow fever vaccine.

This clonotype has just a few counts. This sequence joins TRBV10-3 and TRBJ1-1; no definite D call. The V gene lost 0 bases and the J gene lost 3 bases, with 11 bases spanning the gap. From germline, CDR1 is ENHRY and CDR2 SYGVKD. The CDR3 sequence is 15 residues long. The CDR3 protein is CAISESPGIYTEAFF. The CDR3 coding sequence is TGTGCCATCAGTGAGTCACCGGGTATATACACTGAAGCTTTCTTT.

The J gene is TRBJ1-1, the V gene TRBV20-1, with 7 bases identical to TRBD1. CDR3 size: 12 residues. Germline CDR1 is DFQATT and CDR2 is SNEGSKA (reference sequence). Trimming removed 1 base from V and 5 bases from J; junction bases left unmatched: 1. CDR3 DNA sequence: TGCAGTGCTAGAGTACAGGGGACTGAAGCTTTCTTT. Residues: CSARVQGTEAFF.

This clonotype turned up a few times. This chain uses TRBV20-1 with TRBJ2-2, with D possibly TRBD2 on 5 matching bases. Looked up from germline, CDR1 is DFQATT and CDR2 is SNEGSKA (reference sequence). Between the trimmed V and J ends, which lost 3 bases and 0 bases, there was a span of 8 bases. This CDR3 is built from 14 residues. The CDR3 DNA reads TGCAGTGCTAGGCGGCGGGCGAACACCGGGGAGCTGTTTTTT. It translates to CSARRRANTGELFF.

The genes are TRBV28 and TRBJ1-6; D unresolved. Germline V gene lookup returns CDR1 MDHEN and CDR2 SYDVKM. CDR3 size: 13 residues. V was clipped by 7 bases and J by 14 bases, with 18 bases between them. The CDR3 is CASTKGGGFALHF. CDR3 nucleotide sequence: TGTGCCAGCACCAAAGGTGGAGGATTTGCCCTCCACTTT. Based on the CDR3 plus reference TRBV28 and TRBJ1-6, the full variable domain is DVKVTQSSRYLVKRTGEKVFLECVQDMDHENMFWYRQDPGLGLRLIYFSYDVKMKEKGDIPEGYSVSREKKERFSLILESASTNQTSMYLCASTKGGGFALHFGNGTRLTVT.

The sample holds many counts of this clonotype. V usage is TRBV6-5 and J usage is TRBJ1-6; the D gene is possibly TRBD1 (6 bases). The CDR3 runs 12 residues. Germline V gene sequence: CDR1 MNHEY, CDR2 SVGAGI. Trimming took 5 bases from V and 10 from J, leaving 9 bases between them. The CDR3 spells CASSTGGSPLHF. CDR3 nucleotides: TGTGCCAGCAGTACGGGGGGCTCACCCCTCCACTTT.

This clonotype was detected a few times. The CDR3 sequence: CASSLTGQGRMDEQFF. CDR3 bases: TGTGCCAGCAGCTTAACGGGGCAGGGGAGGATGGATGAGCAGTTCTTC. The rearrangement uses TRBV7-9 and TRBJ2-1; D is possibly TRBD1 or TRBD2 (6 bases each). Between the trimmed V and J ends, which lost 2 bases and 8 bases, there was a span of 19 bases. This CDR3 has 16 residues. The germline V gene encodes CDR1 SEHNR and CDR2 FQNEAQ (reference sequence).

This clonotype occurred a few times. The chain is built from TRBV3-1 and TRBJ2-1; maybe TRBD2 (7 bases). Trimming removed 0 bases from V and 6 bases from J, with 18 bases in between. Germline values: CDR1 LGHDT, CDR2 YNNKEL (reference sequence). The CDR3 is made up of 17 amino acids. The CDR3 region is CASSQDWGGPMVNEQFF. The CDR3 DNA follows: TGTGCCAGCAGCCAAGATTGGGGGGGGCCTATGGTCAATGAGCAGTTCTTC.

The genes are TRBV5-4 and TRBJ2-7; tentatively, D is TRBD1 (5 bases). The CDR3 spans 14 residues. Germline CDR1 reads SGHNT; CDR2 reads YYREEE (reference sequence). With 1 base removed from V and 6 bases from J, the gap between germline ends came to 14 bases. In nucleotides, the CDR3 is TGTGCCAGCAGCTTGATCGAGCAGGGCTCCGAGCAGTACGTC. Translated, it gives CASSLIEQGSEQYV.